The rows below give T cell receptor beta chains drawn from one sample of a study of blood T cell repertoires in COVID-19. TCRdb's table, derived via immunoSEQ multiplex PCR, lists solely in-frame clones and lacks some. The sample consists of about 300,000 clones, about 88% of them appearing once. Source material: peripheral blood. These receptors were taken from a human donor with COVID-19, enrolled during active disease. The donor label of this sample is uncertain. Both conserved end residues are part of each CDR3. Fields, in order: J gene, V gene, D gene, clone size, CDR3 DNA, CDR3 protein. The D gene is left open where the match is weak. Rows give clone size only sometimes, using once, few, many, or a class for an expanded clone.

>TRBJ2-7|TRBV4-3|TRBD2|few
TGCGCCAGCAGCCAAGGTTTGCGGGAGGAGCAGTACTTC
CASSQGLREEQYF
>TRBJ2-7|TRBV11-2|TRBD1|once
TGTGCCAGCAGCTTTTCCGGGACAGGGGGCGTCGAGCAGTACTTC
CASSFSGTGGVEQYF
>TRBJ2-2|TRBV6-1|.|.
TGTGCCAGCAGTGAAGGACTAGTCGTGACCGGGGAGCTGTTTTTT
CASSEGLVVTGELFF
>TRBJ1-1|TRBV3-1/TRBV3-2|TRBD1|.
TGTGCCAGCAGTGGCAGGGACAGCCCTTATGAAGCTTTCTTT
CASSGRDSPYEAFF
>TRBJ1-4|TRBV10-3|.|.
TGTGCCACCGGAAGGGGGGGACCTAATGAAAAACTGTTTTTT
CATGRGGPNEKLFF
>TRBJ2-5|TRBV5-1|.|once
TGCGCCAGCAGCACGACTCTTACGGGACAAGAGACCCAGTACTTC
CASSTTLTGQETQYF
>TRBJ2-7|TRBV10-1|TRBD2|few
TGCGCCATTCGGACTAGCGGGAGCTCCTACGAGCAGTACTTC
CAIRTSGSSYEQYF
>TRBJ2-5|TRBV3-1/TRBV3-2|TRBD1|.
TGTGCCAGCAGCCGTCGGACAGGGGGAGGCCAAGAGACCCAGTACTTC
CASSRRTGGGQETQYF
>TRBJ1-5|TRBV4-3|TRBD1|few
TGCGCCAGCAGCCTGAAGGGGGCAGGGCGGGGTCAGCCCCAGCATTTT
CASSLKGAGRGQPQHF
>TRBJ1-5|TRBV29-1|.|.
TGCAGCGTTGAGACGGGTAGCAATCAGCCCCAGCATTTT
CSVETGSNQPQHF
>TRBJ1-2|TRBV12-3/TRBV12-4|.|.
TGTGCCAGCAGCACCAGGTATGGCTACACCTTC
CASSTRYGYTF
>TRBJ1-2|TRBV5-6|.|few
TGTGCCAGCAGAGGGAGAGCTAACTATGGCTACACCTTC
CASRGRANYGYTF
>TRBJ1-1|TRBV15|.|.
TGTGCCACCAGCAGAGATAGGGGCACGACTGAAGCTTTCTTT
CATSRDRGTTEAFF
>TRBJ2-7|TRBV19|.|.
TGTGCCAGTAGTATAGCCGCAGATTCCTACGAGCAGTACTTC
CASSIAADSYEQYF
>TRBJ2-3|TRBV7-9|TRBD1|.
TGTGCCAGCAGCTTACCAGTAAAAAGGACAGGGGAAAGCACAGATACGCAGTATTTT
CASSLPVKRTGESTDTQYF
>TRBJ2-4|TRBV6-6|TRBD1|.
TGTGCCAGCAGTCCGGGACAGGGAGTCCTAGCCAAAAACATTCAGTACTTC
CASSPGQGVLAKNIQYF
>TRBJ1-2|TRBV28|.|.
TGTGCCATTGTAGAAGGGGAAGGGGGTGGCTACACCTTC
CAIVEGEGGGYTF
>TRBJ2-1|TRBV9|TRBD2|.
TGTGCCAGCAGCGAGACTAGCGGGAGTATGGACAATGAGCAGTTCTTC
CASSETSGSMDNEQFF
>TRBJ1-1|TRBV27|.|.
TGTGCCAGCAGTCCCCAGGGACAGAACACTGAAGCTTTCTTT
CASSPQGQNTEAFF
>TRBJ2-3|TRBV4-3|TRBD2|.
TGCGCCAGCAGCCAATTGCGCCCAGCGGGAGTGGGGGGTACGCAGTATTTT
CASSQLRPAGVGGTQYF
>TRBJ1-3|TRBV6-5|.|.
TGTGCCACTTCGGACTCTCAATTCTCTGGAAACACCATATATTTT
CATSDSQFSGNTIYF
>TRBJ2-7|TRBV7-3|TRBD2|once
TGTGCCAGCAGCTTAAGCGGGGGGCGGGGAGAGCAGTACTTC
CASSLSGGRGEQYF
>TRBJ2-1|TRBV7-3|TRBD2|.
TGTGCCAGCAGCCCCACCCCTAGCGGGAGGGCCTCTTGGGATGAGCAGTTCTTC
CASSPTPSGRASWDEQFF
>TRBJ1-1|TRBV28|.|.
TGTGCCAGCAGTTCGGGTCCTAGAGGCACTGAAGCTTTCTTT
CASSSGPRGTEAFF
>TRBJ1-2|TRBV28|TRBD1|.
TGTGCCAGCAGAGCGACAGGGACTAACTATGGCTACACCTTC
CASRATGTNYGYTF
>TRBJ1-3|TRBV5-8|.|.
TGTGCCAGCAGCCCAGGCTTCTCTGGAAACACCATATATTTT
CASSPGFSGNTIYF
>TRBJ1-3|TRBV19|.|.
TGTGCCAGTAGTATAGAAGACTCCCAAAACTTTGCTGGAAACACCATATATTTT
CASSIEDSQNFAGNTIYF
>TRBJ1-1|TRBV20-1|.|.
TGCAGTGCTAGTGAGACAAGAGGGCTGAGCACTGAAGCTTTCTTT
CSASETRGLSTEAFF
>TRBJ2-6|TRBV15|TRBD1|.
TGTGCCACCAGCAGATACCGGGACAGGGACTCTGGGGCCAACGTCCTGACTTTC
CATSRYRDRDSGANVLTF
>TRBJ1-6|TRBV21-1|.|few
TGTGCCAGCAGCTCCCCCAGGTACCCTACAAATTCACCCCTCCACTTT
CASSSPRYPTNSPLHF
>TRBJ2-1|TRBV15|TRBD2|.
TGTGCCACCAGCAGTAGCGGGAGGGCCGGGGGTTACAATGAGCAGTTCTTC
CATSSSGRAGGYNEQFF
>TRBJ2-7|TRBV27|TRBD2|.
TGTGCCAGCAGTTTAAAGTCTAGCGGAATTTACGAGCAGTACTTC
CASSLKSSGIYEQYF
>TRBJ2-2|TRBV25-1|.|.
TGTGCCAGCAGTGGCGGGGTAGGCCACACCGGGGAGCTGTTTTTT
CASSGGVGHTGELFF
>TRBJ1-3|TRBV6-6|.|.
TGTGCCAGCAGTTATATACCCACTTCTGGAAACACCATATATTTT
CASSYIPTSGNTIYF
>TRBJ1-5|TRBV20-1|TRBD1|.
TGCAGTGCTAGTAGCGACAGGGAAGAGCGTCAGCCCCAGCATTTT
CSASSDREERQPQHF
>TRBJ2-1|TRBV29-1|TRBD2|.
TGCAGCGTTGAAGAGTATGAACTAGCGCGTTACAATGAGCAGTTCTTC
CSVEEYELARYNEQFF
>TRBJ1-1|TRBV7-3|.|.
TGTGCCAGCAGCCCGCGGCCCGGTCACACTGAAGCTTTCTTT
CASSPRPGHTEAFF
>TRBJ2-7|TRBV28|TRBD1|.
TGTGCCAGCAGTTTTCACAGGGGACCTTCCGAGCAGTACTTC
CASSFHRGPSEQYF
>TRBJ2-3|TRBV27|.|.
TGTGCCAGCAGTTTAGGGGGGACCACAGATACGCAGTATTTT
CASSLGGTTDTQYF
>TRBJ1-2|TRBV27|.|.
TGTGCCAGCAGTTTATCCCTTTCGGGGGGCCTTTCATATGGCTACACCTTC
CASSLSLSGGLSYGYTF
>TRBJ1-5|TRBV5-5|.|.
TGTGCCAGCAGCTGGGAGGGAGGGAATCAGCCCCAGCATTTT
CASSWEGGNQPQHF